This entry describes one T cell receptor beta chain. These data belong to a study of chemoradiotherapy in HPV16-positive cancers. Germline V lookup: CDR1 SGHDN, CDR2 FVKESK. Trimming took 1 base from V and 9 from J, leaving 10 bases between them. CDR3 length: 14 residues. TCRdb's table, derived via immunoSEQ multiplex PCR, lists solely in-frame clones and lacks some. This sample has approximately 58,000 clones, with more than 90% found just once. This clonotype was obtained from a human donor with HPV-associated anogenital cancer. This rearrangement joins TRBV14 to TRBJ1-6; D not resolved. The sample consisted of blood, taken from a patient who underwent chemoradiotherapy. Written as DNA, the CDR3 is TGTGCCAGCAGCCAAGGGCTTAGCGGTTCACCCCTCCACTTT. Amino acids: CASSQGLSGSPLHF.